Shown below are 28 T cell receptor beta chains from a single sample sequenced in a study of cytomegalovirus exposure and HLA in healthy donors. Use of 60 Vbeta and 13 Jbeta primers characterized the PCR. Only in-frame clones appear in the TCRdb table, and some are missing; sequencing was by immunoSEQ multiplex PCR. The repertoire has 95,000 to 100,000 clones, around 85% of them found once; the top ten carry about 3.7%. Sample: PBMCs. All receptors come from a man aged 25-40 years in good health and CMV-seronegative.

The chain carries TRBV4-3 and TRBJ2-1; the match to TRBD1 covers 11 bases. This CDR3 contains 18 residues. V lost 2 bases, J lost 6 bases, and 12 bases stayed unmatched. Germline CDR1 reads LGHNA; CDR2 reads YSLEER. The CDR3 reads CASSQYSTWTGGFNEQFF. CDR3 coding DNA: TGCGCCAGCAGCCAATATTCTACCTGGACAGGGGGCTTCAATGAGCAGTTCTTC.

The chain carries TRBV23-1 and TRBJ1-4; D is undetermined. TRBV23-1 is sorted into the ORF group, with uncertain function. Trimming shortened V by 0 bases and J by 9 bases, and 8 bases separated the two germline ends. This CDR3 has 13 amino acids. The CDR3 bases are TGCGCCAGCAGTCAATCGACTTACAAAAAACTGTTTTTT. Residues: CASSQSTYKKLFF.

The rearrangement joins TRBV15 to TRBJ2-5; TRBD1 aligns across 10 bases. CDR3 length equals 17 residues. Germline CDR1 reads LNHNV; CDR2 reads YYDKDF (reference sequence). The DNA for the CDR3 is TGTGCGACAAGACAGGGGGCCCGACTTAATCTAGGAGAGACCCAGTACTTC. It is translated as CATRQGARLNLGETQYF.

This clone turned up a few times. The genes are TRBV28 and TRBJ2-2, with 9 bases fitting TRBD2. The CDR3 has 17 residues. Germline values: CDR1 MDHEN, CDR2 SYDVKM. V lost 2 bases and J lost 2; bases outside the gene matches: 6. CDR3 DNA: TGTGCCAGCAGTTTAGATGCAGCGGGGGGAAACACCGGGGAGCTGTTTTTT. It is translated as CASSLDAAGGNTGELFF.

The CDR3 bases are TGTGCCAGCAGCCTGGAACGGGTAGGTCAGCCCCAGCATTTT. This codes for CASSLERVGQPQHF. The chain joins TRBV4-2 to TRBJ1-5; D is ambiguous. The germline V and J ends were trimmed by 4 bases and 6 bases, with 13 bases remaining between them. The CDR3 covers 14 residues. CDR1 and CDR2 from the germline V gene are LGHNA and YNFKEQ.

The chain combines TRBV5-1 with TRBJ1-1, with D perhaps matching TRBD1 (6 bases). The CDR3 has 14 amino acids. Trimming pared 0 bases from V and 1 base from J, leaving 7 bases between. Germline V gene data show CDR1 as SGHRS and CDR2 as YFSETQ. For the CDR3, the DNA is TGCGCCAGCAGCTTGGGACAGGAGAACACTGAAGCTTTCTTT. Its protein is CASSLGQENTEAFF. Complete variable domain (other parts from reference TRBV5-1 and TRBJ1-1): KAGVTQTPRYLIKTRGQQVTLSCSPISGHRSVSWYQQTPGQGLQFLFEYFSETQRNKGNFPGRFSGRQFSNSRSEMNVSTLELGDSALYLCASSLGQENTEAFFGQGTRLTVV.

A note on this clone: The junction shows a germline mismatch at one end, possibly a read error. The chain combines TRBV6-5 with TRBJ2-7, with 9 bases fitting TRBD2. CDR3 size: 16 residues. Germline-derived CDR1 and CDR2 are MNHEY and SVGAGI. As DNA, the CDR3 is TGTGCCAGCGGTTACTCTTCCTTAGCGGGAGCGGGCGAGCAGTACTTC. Amino acids: CASGYSSLAGAGEQYF.

This sequence joins TRBV25-1 and TRBJ2-3, with 9 positions matching TRBD1. Germline CDR1 is MGHDK and CDR2 is SYGVNS. V shed 4 bases and J 2 bases; nucleotides not matched to a gene: 1. This CDR3 spans 14 amino acids. The chain's CDR3 is CASSGTGDTDTQYF. CDR3 in DNA: TGTGCCAGCAGTGGGACAGGGGACACAGATACGCAGTATTTT.

This chain links TRBV7-9 with TRBJ2-7, with 7 bases that match TRBD1. V lost 3 bases and J lost 3; bases outside the gene matches: 5. This CDR3 comprises 14 residues. Looked up from germline, CDR1 is SEHNR and CDR2 is FQNEAQ (reference sequence). The CDR3 DNA follows: TGTGCCAGCAGCTTCCGGGACAGAATCTACGAGCAGTACTTC. Amino acid sequence: CASSFRDRIYEQYF.

In nucleotides, the CDR3 is TGTGCCAGCAGCCTACTAGGCTACGAGCAGTACTTC. Its protein product is CASSLLGYEQYF. J is TRBJ2-7 and V is TRBV28, with D perhaps matching TRBD2 (5 bases). The CDR3 is made up of 12 amino acids. The V end was cut by 6 bases, the J end by 3 bases, with 9 bases between. Per germline, CDR1 MDHEN and CDR2 SYDVKM.

The chain couples TRBV6-4 to TRBJ2-1; maybe TRBD2 (7 bases). This CDR3 is built from 14 residues. Per germline, CDR1 MRHNA and CDR2 SNTAGT. Trimming removed 5 bases from V and 5 bases from J, with 13 bases in between. CDR3 sequence reads: CASSRGATHNEQFF. The CDR3 DNA sequence: TGTGCCAGCAGTCGGGGGGCGACCCACAATGAGCAGTTCTTC.

The chain uses TRBV28 and TRBJ1-2; 8 nucleotides agree with TRBD1. This CDR3 has 17 residues. J was trimmed by 8 bases and V by 6 bases; bases with no gene match: 20. In germline, CDR1 is MDHEN, CDR2 SYDVKM. The CDR3 protein is CASRVGDRPSLSGGYTF. As DNA, the CDR3 is TGTGCCAGCAGGGTAGGGGACAGGCCCAGCCTAAGTGGGGGCTACACCTTC.

This chain uses TRBV27 with TRBJ2-5, with D possibly TRBD1 on 5 matching bases. Trimming took off 10 bases at V and 3 bases at J, with 12 bases between the two ends. The CDR3 is 12 residues long. CDR1 is MNHEY, CDR2 SMNVEV, per germline (reference sequence). CDR3 residues: CATSKGEETQYF. DNA for the CDR3: TGTGCCACCTCTAAAGGGGAAGAGACCCAGTACTTC.

The chain combines TRBV7-3 with TRBJ2-3, with 12 nucleotides matching TRBD2. Per the germline V gene, CDR1 is SGHTA and CDR2 is FQGTGA. V lost 4 bases and J lost 3; bases outside the gene matches: 11. This CDR3 is 18 amino acids long. In DNA form, the CDR3 reads TGTGCCAGCAGCTCTCGACTAGCGGGAGCTATGGAAACAGATACGCAGTATTTT. Its translation: CASSSRLAGAMETDTQYF.

The chain uses TRBV5-1 and TRBJ2-5; 10 bases are a match to TRBD2. Trimming at V came to 1 base and at J to 2 bases, leaving 2 bases not matched to a gene. This CDR3 comprises 15 residues. The germline V gene encodes CDR1 SGHRS and CDR2 YFSETQ. DNA for the CDR3: TGCGCCAGCAGCTTGTCTAGCGGGAGACAAGAGACCCAGTACTTC. Its protein is CASSLSSGRQETQYF.

The V call is TRBV28, the J call TRBJ2-5; 10 bases map to TRBD2. The CDR3 runs to 16 residues. V trimming: 4 bases; J trimming: 7 bases; junction bases outside the gene matches: 12. Germline CDR1 reads MDHEN; CDR2 reads SYDVKM. CDR3 sequence (DNA): TGTGCCAGCAGTTCCGTAGCGGGAGGTCGATGGGTGACCCAGTACTTC. It specifies CASSSVAGGRWVTQYF.

This chain connects TRBV28 to TRBJ2-7; a possible D gene is TRBD1 (6 bases). CDR1 is MDHEN and CDR2 is SYDVKM in the germline V gene. This CDR3 comprises 14 residues. Trimming stripped 3 bases from V and 2 bases from J, with 11 bases between. The CDR3 nucleotides are TGTGCCAGCAGTTTCAAACAGGGAACCTACGAGCAGTACTTC. This gives the protein CASSFKQGTYEQYF.

The chain has TRBV14 and TRBJ1-1; D perhaps matches TRBD1 (6 bases). CDR1 and CDR2 from the germline V gene are SGHDN and FVKESK. The CDR3 is 15 residues long. V lost 0 bases and J lost 7, with 15 bases in between. CDR3 amino acids: CASSQDAVTGREAFF. The CDR3 nucleotides read TGTGCCAGCAGCCAAGATGCTGTGACAGGACGTGAAGCTTTCTTT.

The gene calls are TRBV29-1 and TRBJ1-2, with 9 bases aligning to TRBD1. V shed 0 bases and J 6 bases; nucleotides not matched to a gene: 14. The CDR3 extends over 17 amino acids. Germline loops: CDR1 SQVTM, CDR2 ANQGSEA. In nucleotides, the CDR3 is TGCAGCGTTGAAGATCGCGCGCCGGGACAGGGATTGAATGGCTACACCTTC. This encodes CSVEDRAPGQGLNGYTF.

The rearrangement links TRBV7-9 to TRBJ2-7, with 10 bases matching TRBD1. V was clipped by 1 base and J by 5 bases; unmatched bases: 8. Per germline, CDR1 SEHNR and CDR2 FQNEAQ (reference sequence). The CDR3 loop spans 16 amino acids. This chain's CDR3 is CASSLDPGQGSHEQYF. The CDR3 DNA follows: TGTGCCAGCAGCTTAGACCCGGGACAGGGGTCCCACGAGCAGTACTTC.

The gene calls are TRBV25-1 and TRBJ2-5, with 8 nucleotides matching TRBD1. Unmatched junction bases numbered 9, after V lost 6 bases and J lost 3 bases. Per germline, CDR1 MGHDK and CDR2 SYGVNS. The CDR3 loop spans 15 amino acids. The CDR3 protein is CASSLTGVGEETQYF. The CDR3 region has the DNA TGTGCCAGCAGCCTGACAGGGGTTGGGGAAGAGACCCAGTACTTC.

In this sample, this clone turned up once. The V and J genes are TRBV30 and TRBJ1-5; D call uncertain. The CDR3 is made up of 13 amino acids. Trimming stripped 2 bases from V and 3 bases from J, with 8 bases between. Germline V gene sequence: CDR1 GTSNPN, CDR2 SVGIG (reference sequence). CDR3 in DNA: TGTGCCTGGAGTCGGGTCAACAATCAGCCCCAGCATTTT. This gives the protein CAWSRVNNQPQHF.

This clone is a singleton in its sample. The chain has TRBV11-3 and TRBJ2-5; 8 nucleotides match TRBD2. CDR1 SGHNT and CDR2 YENEEA come from the germline V gene. With V trimmed by 5 bases and J by 4 bases, 6 bases remained unmatched. The CDR3 runs to 14 residues. The chain's CDR3 is CASSLSGSLETQYF. DNA for the CDR3: TGTGCCAGCAGCCTGAGCGGGAGCTTAGAGACCCAGTACTTC.

This clone was recorded once. The V gene is TRBV7-3, the J gene TRBJ2-7; no reliable D call. Trimming stripped 2 bases from V and 3 bases from J, with 8 bases between. Germline V gene sequence: CDR1 SGHTA, CDR2 FQGTGA. The CDR3 consists of 13 residues. Here the CDR3 DNA reads TGTGCCAGCAGCTTATTCTCAGGCTACGAGCAGTACTTC. Protein: CASSLFSGYEQYF.

The V and J genes are TRBV28 and TRBJ1-1, with no clear D. The CDR3 totals 12 residues. Trimming left V 2 bases short and J 3 bases short, with 4 bases between. CDR1 and CDR2 (germline): MDHEN, SYDVKM. This CDR3 is CASSLSHTEAFF. The CDR3 coding sequence is TGTGCCAGCAGTTTAAGCCACACTGAAGCTTTCTTT.

CDR3 region: CASSLKQAGPRAFF. CDR3 sequence (DNA): TGTGCCAGCAGCTTAAAGCAGGCGGGGCCGCGGGCTTTCTTT. This rearrangement joins TRBV7-9 to TRBJ1-1, with a possible D match to TRBD1 (5 bases). CDR1 and CDR2 (germline): SEHNR, FQNEAQ (reference sequence). The V end lost 2 bases, the J end lost 11 bases, and 18 bases lay between the germline ends. CDR3 length: 14 amino acids.

DNA of the CDR3: TGTGCCAGCAGCACCTACAGGGGGCGAGGGGCCAACGTCCTGACTTTC. Translated, it gives CASSTYRGRGANVLTF. J is TRBJ2-6 and V is TRBV7-9; TRBD1 agrees at 9 bases. V lost 5 bases, J lost 4 bases, and 6 bases stayed unmatched. From germline, CDR1 is SEHNR and CDR2 FQNEAQ (reference sequence). The CDR3 is made up of 16 amino acids.

V is TRBV19 and J is TRBJ2-3, with D perhaps TRBD2 (6 bases). Germline values: CDR1 LNHDA, CDR2 SQIVND (reference sequence). The CDR3 is 14 residues long. V was clipped by 6 bases and J by 9 bases, with 19 bases between them. The CDR3 bases are TGTGCCAGTAGCATCCTTTTCCAGGGAGGCACGCAGTATTTT. Its translation: CASSILFQGGTQYF.